The 24 T cell receptor beta chains below come from one sample, sequenced in a study of CD8 T cells in ankylosing spondylitis. Using its own MiXCR run on the 5' RACE reads, TCRdb lists one record per CDR3 protein. The profile shows roughly 120,000 distinct CDR3 sequences, over 6% of them singletons. The sequencing input was blood, either unsorted or a sorted T cell fraction (not recorded which). The receptors originated from a male donor with ankylosing spondylitis or in good health (not recorded which).

In this sample, this clonotype turned up many times. The V gene is TRBV20-1, the J gene TRBJ2-7, with a possible D match to TRBD2 (6 bases). V lost 0 bases and J lost 3, with 15 bases in between. The CDR3 has 15 residues. Germline CDR1 reads DFQATT; CDR2 reads SNEGSKA (reference sequence). In nucleotides, the CDR3 is TGCAGTGCTAGAGATGGGGGGTGGGGAATCTACGAGCAGTACTTC. It yields the protein CSARDGGWGIYEQYF.

Ten or more counts support this clonotype. This sequence joins TRBV20-1 and TRBJ2-7, with 8 positions matching TRBD2. The CDR3 length is 14 residues. Germline V gene sequence: CDR1 DFQATT, CDR2 SNEGSKA (reference sequence). With 1 base clipped from V and 6 bases from J, the junction kept 8 bases outside the gene matches. The CDR3 region is CSARVAGPFREQYF. For the CDR3, the DNA is TGCAGTGCTAGAGTAGCGGGACCATTCCGCGAGCAGTACTTC.

There are many counts of this clonotype. The chain recombines TRBV12-3 or TRBV12-4 with TRBJ2-1, with TRBD2 as a possible D gene (6 bases). The CDR3 runs 13 residues. Trimming removed 6 bases at V and 7 bases at J, with 13 bases between. The CDR3 here is CASRRGTPNEQFF. In DNA, the CDR3 is TGTGCCAGCAGACGTGGGACTCCTAATGAGCAGTTCTTC.

This clonotype was observed at least ten times. This chain joins TRBV12-3 or TRBV12-4 and TRBJ2-2; perhaps TRBD1 as D (6 bases). V gave up 5 bases and J gave up 13 bases, with 20 bases separating them. The length of the CDR3 is 14 residues. The CDR3 bases are TGTGCCAGCAGTCCTAGAGGAAAGGACAGAAGGCTGTTTTTT. Translation gives CASSPRGKDRRLFF.

This clonotype was observed at least ten times. The V and J genes are TRBV5-1 and TRBJ1-2, with 7 nucleotides matching TRBD1. The germline V gene has CDR1 SGHRS and CDR2 YFSETQ. J gave up 6 bases and V 5 bases, and 13 bases lay outside the gene matches. This CDR3 is built from 15 residues. This CDR3 is CASRRTGASLNGYTF. The CDR3 DNA reads as TGCGCCAGCAGACGGACAGGAGCTTCCTTAAATGGCTACACCTTC.

This clonotype was counted ten times or more. The rearrangement uses TRBV5-6 and TRBJ2-6; D might be TRBD1 (7 bases). V lost 3 bases to trimming and J lost 0 bases, with 19 bases between them. The germline V gene encodes CDR1 SGHDT and CDR2 YYEEEE. The CDR3 has 19 amino acids. The chain's CDR3 is CASSSTVTGDFSGANVLTF. CDR3 nucleotides: TGTGCCAGCAGCTCAACAGTCACAGGGGACTTCTCTGGGGCCAACGTCCTGACTTTC.

Ten or more counts support this clonotype. V is TRBV5-1 and J is TRBJ2-7; TRBD1 matches at 8 bases. This CDR3 region has 14 residues. The ends lost 5 bases at V and 2 bases at J; junction bases unmatched: 6. CDR1 and CDR2 (germline): SGHRS, YFSETQ. The CDR3 protein is CASRAGTGTYEQYF. In DNA, the CDR3 is TGCGCCAGCAGGGCCGGGACAGGAACCTACGAGCAGTACTTC.

This clonotype was detected many times. The genes are TRBV20-1 and TRBJ2-3, with TRBD1 matching over 8 bases. Germline loops: CDR1 DFQATT, CDR2 SNEGSKA (reference sequence). This CDR3 is built from 14 residues. With 5 bases clipped from V and 3 bases from J, the junction kept 7 bases outside the gene matches. CDR3 nucleotide sequence: TGCAGTGCTTGGACAGGGAGTGGGACAGATACGCAGTATTTT. It is translated as CSAWTGSGTDTQYF.

There are many counts of this clonotype. The V call is TRBV11-2, the J call TRBJ1-2; D is ambiguous. V was cut by 2 bases and J by 8 bases, with 12 bases left in between. CDR3 length: 13 residues. Germline V gives CDR1 SGHAT, CDR2 FQNNGV. DNA for the CDR3: TGTGCCAGCAGCTTAAATCCGGAAAGCGGCTACACCTTC. Amino acid sequence: CASSLNPESGYTF.

This clonotype was observed many times. The rearrangement links TRBV12-3 or TRBV12-4 to TRBJ1-4, with 11 nucleotides matching TRBD1. V shed 6 bases, J shed 6 bases, and the junction held 9 bases outside the gene matches. The CDR3 is 16 amino acids. The CDR3 loop reads CASSTGDRGSYEKLFF. The CDR3 region has the DNA TGTGCCAGCAGCACGGGGGACAGGGGGAGTTATGAAAAACTGTTTTTT.

This clonotype was seen repeatedly, ten times or more. The gene calls are TRBV7-9 and TRBJ1-5; a possible D gene is TRBD1 (5 bases). CDR3 length: 14 amino acids. The V gene lost 2 bases and the J gene lost 5 bases, with 10 bases spanning the gap. Germline CDR1 and CDR2: SEHNR and FQNEAQ (reference sequence). DNA of the CDR3: TGTGCCAGCAGCTTACAGGGAGGGGATCAGCCCCAGCATTTT. This codes for CASSLQGGDQPQHF.

This clonotype was recorded at least ten times. The gene calls are TRBV7-2 and TRBJ1-3, with TRBD1 as a possible D gene (5 bases). Deletions cut 7 bases from V and 0 bases from J, with 13 bases between. Germline CDR1 reads SGHTA; CDR2 reads FQGNSA. CDR3 length: 15 amino acids. CDR3 protein: CASKRDRDSGNTIYF. CDR3 coding DNA: TGTGCCAGCAAGAGGGACCGAGACTCTGGAAACACCATATATTTT.

This clonotype was observed many times. The chain carries TRBV29-1 and TRBJ2-1; D remains unclear. The germline V gene has CDR1 SQVTM and CDR2 ANQGSEA. The CDR3 runs to 12 residues. Trimming took off 7 bases at V and 5 bases at J, with 12 bases between the two ends. The chain's CDR3 is CSAHIWDNEQFF. For the CDR3, the DNA is TGCAGCGCCCACATTTGGGACAATGAGCAGTTCTTC.

In its sample, this clonotype was seen many times. The chain recombines TRBV11-2 with TRBJ1-4; weak D call: TRBD1 (6 bases). Between the trimmed V and J ends, which lost 4 bases and 0 bases, there was a span of 12 bases. CDR3 size: 16 residues. Germline CDR1 and CDR2: SGHAT and FQNNGV. CDR3 DNA sequence: TGTGCCAGCAGCTACGGACAGCTAGCAACTAATGAAAAACTGTTTTTT. Residues: CASSYGQLATNEKLFF.

The V gene is TRBV7-2, the J gene TRBJ2-3, with D perhaps TRBD1 (7 bases). Trimming took off 3 bases at V and 6 bases at J, with 16 bases between the two ends. The CDR3 consists of 15 residues. Germline V CDR1 and CDR2: SGHTA, FQGNSA. In DNA, the CDR3 is TGTGCCAGCAGCTTGGTTGCAGGGGGGTCGGATACGCAGTATTTT. This encodes CASSLVAGGSDTQYF.

The table lists this clonotype with many counts. The junction shows a germline mismatch at one end, possibly a read error. The V call is TRBV12-3 or TRBV12-4, the J call TRBJ1-5, with D hard to call. CDR3 length: 13 amino acids. CDR3 protein: CASSLAQDRPQHF. CDR3 sequence (DNA): TGTGCCAGCAGCTTAGCCCAGGACCGGCCCCAGCATTTT.

This clonotype has at least ten counts. The rearrangement uses TRBV5-1 and TRBJ2-7, with D perhaps TRBD1 or TRBD2 (5 bases each). Trimming took 3 bases from V and 0 from J, leaving 13 bases between them. CDR1 is SGHRS, CDR2 YFSETQ, per germline. The CDR3 length is 15 residues. CDR3 sequence (DNA): TGCGCCAGCAGCTACCGGGACGGCAACTCCTACGAGCAGTACTTC. As protein: CASSYRDGNSYEQYF.

This clonotype has ten or more counts. The chain carries TRBV30 and TRBJ2-2, with D tentatively TRBD1 (7 bases). V was cut by 7 bases and J by 9 bases, with 21 bases left in between. CDR3 length: 14 amino acids. The germline CDR1 and CDR2 sequences are GTSNPN and SVGIG (reference sequence). CDR3 in amino acids: CASNRRGHSRELFF. For the CDR3, the DNA is TGTGCCTCCAACCGGAGGGGGCATAGCAGGGAGCTGTTTTTT.

Many counts were recorded for this clonotype. V and J are TRBV5-5 and TRBJ2-3; 14 positions match TRBD2. CDR1 is SGHKS and CDR2 is YYEKEE in the germline V gene (reference sequence). The CDR3 loop spans 18 amino acids. V was clipped by 2 bases and J by 1 base; unmatched bases: 6. The CDR3 sequence is CASSFRLAGGLGTDTQYF. CDR3 in DNA: TGTGCCAGCAGCTTTCGACTAGCGGGGGGGCTGGGCACAGATACGCAGTATTTT.

This clonotype was seen at least ten times. This sequence joins TRBV12-3 or TRBV12-4 and TRBJ1-5, with a tentative D call TRBD1 (5 bases). V dropped 5 bases and J dropped 6 bases, with 11 bases sitting between them. The CDR3 spans 13 residues. For the CDR3, the DNA is TGTGCCAGCAGTCCCAGGGAGAGTCAGCCCCAGCATTTT. Its translation is CASSPRESQPQHF.

This clonotype was counted between two and nine times. The chain uses TRBV5-1 and TRBJ2-3; 8 bases match TRBD2. The CDR3 is 16 residues long. Germline V gives CDR1 SGHRS, CDR2 YFSETQ. The V and J ends lost 0 bases and 0 bases, in that order; junction bases with no gene match: 3. The CDR3 coding sequence is TGCGCCAGCAGCTTGGTGCGGGGGGCTAGCACAGATACGCAGTATTTT. The encoded protein is CASSLVRGASTDTQYF.

This clonotype was seen many times. The V gene is TRBV28, the J gene TRBJ2-7; 9 bases align to TRBD2. The CDR3 is 15 amino acids. The V gene's germline CDR1 is MDHEN and CDR2 SYDVKM. Trimming removed 6 bases from V and 3 bases from J; junction bases left unmatched: 9. The CDR3 DNA reads TGTGCCAGCAGCGGGGCCAGCGGGAGGATCTACGAGCAGTACTTC. Protein product: CASSGASGRIYEQYF.

This clonotype appeared many times. J is TRBJ1-1 and V is TRBV6-6; D ambiguous. Germline V gene data show CDR1 as MNHNY and CDR2 as SVGAGI (reference sequence). The germline V and J ends were trimmed by 0 bases and 6 bases, with 8 bases remaining between them. CDR3 length equals 13 residues. The CDR3 spells CASSYSTLPEAFF. The CDR3 nucleotides are TGTGCCAGCAGTTACTCGACTCTCCCTGAAGCTTTCTTT.

This clonotype was counted at least ten times. The chain links TRBV6-7 to TRBJ1-5; unclear D gene. TRBV6-7 is sorted into the ORF group, with uncertain function. Trimming removed 0 bases from V and 2 bases from J, with 8 bases in between. The CDR3 extends over 15 amino acids. CDR3 sequence (DNA): TGTGCCAGCAGTTACTCCGGTATCGGCAATCAGCCCCAGCATTTT. It specifies CASSYSGIGNQPQHF.